This T cell receptor (beta chain) is from a study of a mutant IDH1 vaccine in newly diagnosed glioma. Looking at the study overall: Treated patients comprised 62.5% males and approximately 40% females, mean age around 40 years. It was radiotherapy, temozolomide, or both that patients received previously, with most receiving both.

Some clones are missing from TCRdb's copy, which holds only in-frame ones; the method was immunoSEQ multiplex PCR. The data contain about 98,000 clones, roughly 89% of them singletons. Time point described: baseline, week 1 (first vaccination visit). Documented treatment: pre-vaccination baseline after standard-of-care therapy. Study outcomes and limitations: With respect to changes in top peripheral T cell clonotypes, pseudoprogression seemed unrelated.

V dropped 4 bases and J dropped 6; count of bases not matched to a gene: 1. Germline V gives CDR1 SGHTA, CDR2 FQGNSA. CDR3 length equals 14 residues. As for this clone: What it binds is not known.

This TCR was sampled from a woman aged 45-60 years with glioma. The sample in question was PBMCs, obtained from a glioma patient treated with radiotherapy, temozolomide or both. The genes are TRBV7-2 and TRBJ2-7, with 15 nucleotides matching TRBD2. The CDR3 spells CASSSGLAGGEQYF. DNA for the CDR3: TGTGCCAGCAGCTCGGGACTAGCGGGAGGCGAGCAGTACTTC.